This T cell receptor (beta chain) was identified in a study of cytomegalovirus exposure and HLA in healthy donors. The repertoire was sequenced with immunoSEQ multiplex PCR; TCRdb's copy has only in-frame clones and lacks some. The sample comprises about 160,000 clones, 89% of which are singletons, and about 9.4% rests with the top ten. The CDR3 is 14 amino acids. V was pared by 4 bases and J by 5 bases, with 12 bases between. The germline V gene encodes CDR1 ENHRY and CDR2 SYGVKD. The sample taken for sequencing was PBMCs. The chain carries TRBV10-3 and TRBJ1-3; a possible D gene is TRBD1 (6 bases). The origin of this receptor is a woman aged 18-29 years in good health and CMV-seropositive. DNA for the CDR3: TGTGCCATCAGTGGGGACACCGTGCGAAACACCATATATTTT. Protein product: CAISGDTVRNTIYF.